This T cell receptor beta chain comes out of a study of blood T cells in healthy people across ages. Study observations and caveats: Without sorted subsets, naive and antigen-experienced compartments could not be conclusively compared. Per million T cells, the diversity of TCR beta decreased roughly linearly as age advanced. There were more naive CD4+ cells and higher diversity in long-lived donors than in aged donors.

Losses at the gene ends were 1 base for V and 12 bases for J; bases not matched to a gene: 6. The germline gives CDR1 GTSNPN, CDR2 SVGIG (reference sequence). The CDR3 totals 11 residues. Collection of roughly 9.8 milliliters of peripheral blood was performed for each donor. Next came a second PCR, run for roughly 6 to 11 cycles, which used a sample-barcoded 5' primer along with a J-beta primer mix. Via MiXCR, TCRdb re-called the 5' RACE reads, giving one row per CDR3 protein. Here the sample spans some 710,000 distinct CDR3 sequences, about 47% being singletons. Regarding this clonotype: Antigen unknown.

The chain uses TRBV30 and TRBJ2-7; TRBD1 aligns across 7 bases. The clonotype was recovered from a man older than 75 in good health. Sequencing input: blood. This CDR3 is CAWSGQGPVYF. For the CDR3, the DNA is TGTGCCTGGAGTGGACAGGGCCCGGTGTACTTC.